This T cell receptor beta chain was retrieved from a study of T cell repertoires in cytomegalovirus infection (dated by TCRdb to between 2018 and 2021). Background for the entire study: Donor HLA type was relevant to the analysis, as public TCR beta signatures indicated carriage of CMV infection together with the matching HLA type.

This clonotype was observed a few times. Its antigen has not been determined. One base away there is no much larger clone; base qualities are not given. There are 14 amino acids in the CDR3, from cysteine to phenylalanine inclusive. This entry keeps only the CDR3 DNA: 42 bases, framed from base 1. V loses 6 bases at its end and J loses 4 bases; junction bases beyond the gene matches: 6. Based on the germline V gene, the CDR1 and CDR2 sequences are MDHEN and SYDVKM. Overall study results and their limits: In the ex vivo response, HLA-C-restricted CMV-specific TCR beta clonotypes were dominant, and in two of eight donors the single most frequent clonotype came from this HLA-C-restricted group. In both this cohort and an independent cohort of some 380 donors, the cumulative frequency of public TCR beta family members distinguished carriers of CMV infection plus the relevant HLA type.

Sequencer: Illumina HiSeq 1500. The public reads were quality trimmed at Q25 with fastp and then assembled into clones with MiXCR by TCRdb, keeping productive beta chains. Each entry merges the rows of one CDR3 protein and shows their most common DNA and genes. Counted in this sample were more than 400,000 distinct CDR3 sequences; about 30% of them appeared once. 13% of the sample is taken by the ten largest. Sequenced sample: PBMCs. In this chain, TRBV28 is recombined with TRBJ2-1; the central 7 bases match TRBD2. The receptor was derived from a human donor in good health (CMV status not recorded). Some clones in this sample may be carry-over from other donors' samples. The nucleotides are TGTGCCAGCAGCCCGGGGGGAGGATACAATGAGCAGTTCTTC. The translation is CASSPGGGYNEQFF.